This T cell receptor (beta chain) was documented in a study of blood T cell repertoires in COVID-19. As for the study in general: In each case, the material was cDNA or gDNA derived from T cells, B-cell-depleted T cells, or PBMCs.

Seattle's cohort entered during active infection and was followed longitudinally. This CDR3 region has 15 residues. Per the germline V gene, CDR1 is MNHEY and CDR2 is SVGAGI. Trimming cost V 6 bases and J 4 bases; bases outside gene matches: 8. Methods used by the authors: Reference gene primer amplification in the assay estimated nucleated cell counts. Only in-frame clones appear in the TCRdb table, and some are missing; sequencing was by immunoSEQ multiplex PCR. V and J calls plus clone size are reproduced from that table; the DNA served to infer D and trimming. The data contain 45,000 to 70,000 clones, roughly 87% of them singletons.

Input material: peripheral blood. The source is an elderly woman with COVID-19, enrolled during active disease. J is TRBJ2-1 and V is TRBV6-5; 8 bases are a match to TRBD2. The CDR3: CASSADAGGYNEQFF. The CDR3 nucleotides are TGTGCCAGCAGCGCAGATGCGGGGGGTTACAATGAGCAGTTCTTC.